Below are 25 T cell receptor beta chains sequenced from a single sample in a study of monozygotic twins with inflammatory bowel disease. TCRdb re-called the 5' RACE reads and gives one entry per CDR3 protein, without DNA. This sample carries 350,000 to 500,000 distinct CDR3 sequences, with 2.4% going to the ten biggest clones. The specimen was blood. The receptors were sampled from a human donor with ulcerative colitis or Crohn's disease, or a healthy co-twin of an affected twin (not recorded which).

The V and J genes are TRBV7-9 and TRBJ2-7. The CDR3 sequence is 14 residues long. CDR1 is SEHNR and CDR2 is FQNEAQ in the germline V gene (reference sequence). The CDR3 loop reads CASTLSLDSYEQYF.

The chain uses TRBV20-1 and TRBJ1-4. Germline V gene sequence: CDR1 DFQATT, CDR2 SNEGSKA (reference sequence). There are 15 residues in the CDR3. CDR3 in amino acids: CSARDPAATNEKLFF.

The CDR3 sequence is CASSYEGLPETQYF. V gene TRBV6-6 combines with J gene TRBJ2-5; TCRdb designates TRBD2, a call that cannot be tested without DNA. This CDR3 spans 14 amino acids. Germline V gives CDR1 MNHNY, CDR2 SVGAGI (reference sequence).

The chain uses TRBV29-1 and TRBJ2-3; the TRBD1 assignment by TCRdb is unverifiable without DNA. In germline, CDR1 is SQVTM, CDR2 ANQGSEA. This CDR3 is built from 16 residues. The CDR3 here is CSVAPRTGIGTDTQYF.

J is TRBJ2-5 and V is TRBV9; the D call from TCRdb, TRBD1, cannot be confirmed without DNA. This CDR3 has 15 residues. Germline CDR1 and CDR2: SGDLS and YYNGEE. CDR3 protein: CASSVGGAAQETQYF.

The genes are TRBV12-5 and TRBJ1-2. Germline values: CDR1 LGHNT, CDR2 FRNRAP. The CDR3 extends over 14 amino acids. CDR3 region: CASGPSEGSYGYTF.

This chain joins TRBV18 and TRBJ1-1. This CDR3 comprises 13 residues. Per the germline V gene, CDR1 is KGHSH and CDR2 is LQKENI. Here the CDR3 reads CASSEAMNTEAFF.

The rearrangement joins TRBV9 to TRBJ2-5; TCRdb calls TRBD2, which cannot be checked without DNA. Germline CDR1 reads SGDLS; CDR2 reads YYNGEE. The CDR3 spans 13 residues. The CDR3 sequence: CASSGSGEETQYF.

The chain is built from TRBV7-9 and TRBJ1-2. Germline V gene sequence: CDR1 SEHNR, CDR2 FQNEAQ (reference sequence). The CDR3 covers 12 residues. This CDR3 reads CASGEYNYGYTF.

The chain uses TRBV10-3 and TRBJ1-5; TCRdb's D call of TRBD1 is untestable without DNA. This CDR3 comprises 15 residues. Germline V CDR1 and CDR2: ENHRY, SYGVKD. CDR3 in amino acids: CAISDSGQGYQPQHF.

This chain uses TRBV29-1 with TRBJ1-6; TCRdb's D gene call, TRBD1, goes unchecked for lack of DNA. Per the germline V gene, CDR1 is SQVTM and CDR2 is ANQGSEA. This CDR3 region has 13 residues. CDR3 loop: CSVAGTEDSPLHF. Full variable domain (missing parts from reference TRBV29-1 and TRBJ1-6): SAVISQKPSRDICQRGTSLTIQCQVDSQVTMMFWYRQQPGQSLTLIATANQGSEATYESGFVIDKFPISRPNLTFSTLTVSNMSPEDSSIYLCSVAGTEDSPLHFGNGTRLTVT.

The chain has TRBV12-3 or TRBV12-4 and TRBJ2-1. The CDR3 consists of 15 residues. The CDR3 loop reads CASSDSGSSYNEQFF.

V is TRBV10-3 and J is TRBJ2-7; TCRdb names TRBD2, which stays unverified in the absence of DNA. CDR1 is ENHRY and CDR2 is SYGVKD in the germline V gene. The CDR3 covers 16 residues. The CDR3 protein is CAISRSSGTAVGEQYF.

The chain carries TRBV4-2 and TRBJ1-4. This CDR3 is 11 amino acids long. Germline-derived CDR1 and CDR2 are LGHNA and YNFKEQ. CDR3 sequence: CASSQDLVFLF.

This chain joins TRBV5-1 and TRBJ2-5; without DNA, the TCRdb call of TRBD2 cannot be checked. CDR3 length: 14 amino acids. The germline gives CDR1 SGHRS, CDR2 YFSETQ. The CDR3 is CASSPGTSWETQYF.

The V gene is TRBV7-2, the J gene TRBJ2-1; absent DNA, TCRdb's TRBD2 call cannot be checked. CDR3 length: 13 amino acids. CDR1 and CDR2 from the germline V gene are SGHTA and FQGNSA. CDR3 loop: CASSLAGGLVQFF.

CDR3 protein: CASSSHNTGELFF. The V call is TRBV9, the J call TRBJ2-2. Germline V lookup: CDR1 SGDLS, CDR2 YYNGEE. The CDR3 covers 13 residues.

This chain joins TRBV7-9 and TRBJ1-3; TCRdb lists TRBD1, though no DNA is available to test this call. From germline, CDR1 is SEHNR and CDR2 FQNEAQ (reference sequence). CDR3 size: 14 residues. CDR3 in amino acids: CASSIIGGGNTIYF.

The chain carries TRBV10-1 and TRBJ2-7. In germline, CDR1 is WNHNN, CDR2 SYGVQD (reference sequence). This CDR3 comprises 12 residues. CDR3 protein: CALFLRGYEQYF.

The CDR3 here is CASSFGPGYEQFF. The gene calls are TRBV6-5 and TRBJ2-1. Per the germline V gene, CDR1 is MNHEY and CDR2 is SVGAGI. The CDR3 covers 13 residues.

This rearrangement joins TRBV18 to TRBJ2-5. CDR1 and CDR2 (germline): KGHSH, LQKENI. The CDR3 is 16 residues long. CDR3: CASSPTLQTIQETQYF. Filled out from reference TRBV18 and TRBJ2-5, the complete variable domain reads NAGVMQNPRHLVRRRGQEARLRCSPMKGHSHVYWYRQLPEEGLKFMVYLQKENIIDESGMPKERFSAEFPKEGPSILRIQQVVRGDSAAYFCASSPTLQTIQETQYFGPGTRLLVL.

The chain carries TRBV18 and TRBJ2-7; TCRdb returns TRBD1, unconfirmable since there is no DNA. CDR1 is KGHSH, CDR2 LQKENI, per germline. This CDR3 has 16 amino acids. The chain's CDR3 is CASSRILETGSYEQYF.

This chain joins TRBV15 and TRBJ2-3; there is no DNA to check the TCRdb D call of TRBD2. The CDR3 is 18 residues long. Germline CDR1 reads LNHNV; CDR2 reads YYDKDF (reference sequence). CDR3 region: CATSRRTGTSGGTDTQYF. Full variable domain (rest looked up from reference TRBV15 and TRBJ2-3): DAMVIQNPRYQVTQFGKPVTLSCSQTLNHNVMYWYQQKSSQAPKLLFHYYDKDFNNEADTPDNFQSRRPNTSFCFLDIRSPGLGDTAMYLCATSRRTGTSGGTDTQYFGPGTRLTVL.

This chain links TRBV14 with TRBJ2-7; lacking DNA, the TRBD1 call made by TCRdb goes unchecked. The CDR3 runs 14 residues. CDR1 and CDR2 from the germline V gene are SGHDN and FVKESK. CDR3 region: CASSQDQTGRHEYF. The full variable domain, completed using reference TRBV14 and TRBJ2-7, is EAGVTQFPSHSVIEKGQTVTLRCDPISGHDNLYWYRRVMGKEIKFLLHFVKESKQDESGMPNNRFLAERTGGTYSTLKVQPAELEDSGVYFCASSQDQTGRHEYFGPGTRLTVT.

This sequence joins TRBV20-1 and TRBJ2-2; as DNA is missing, the TRBD1 call by TCRdb cannot be tested. There are 16 residues in the CDR3. The germline V gene has CDR1 DFQATT and CDR2 SNEGSKA (reference sequence). The CDR3 protein is CSANSRDRDVTGELFF.